The source of this T cell receptor beta chain is a study of shared clonotypes between healthy human individuals. Per the original data handling: Owing to the provision of junction-only sequences devoid of quality scores by immunoSEQ, filtering differed. Assay: immunoSEQ multiplex PCR; the TCRdb copy retains only in-frame clones and omits some. V and J calls and clone size come straight from that table; D and trimming were deduced from the DNA. The sample lists some 2.4 million clones, 90% to 95% occurring once. The ends were cut back, 3 bases at V and 6 bases at J, with 17 bases in the middle. The CDR3 is 15 amino acids. Germline lookup yields CDR1 MDHEN and CDR2 SYDVKM. This clone was detected once.

The receptor was isolated from a man aged 18 to 29 in good health. Some clones in this sample may be carry-over from other donors' samples. The V call is TRBV28, the J call TRBJ1-2; possibly TRBD1 for D (6 bases). Input material: naive CD4+ T cells from PBMCs. This sample's subset: CD45RA+ positively selected. The CDR3 sequence: CASSLFQVAGDGYTF. The CDR3 bases are TGTGCCAGCAGTTTGTTTCAAGTGGCAGGGGATGGCTACACCTTC.